The count of the clone carrying this T cell receptor beta chain is one. Looked up from germline, CDR1 is MNHEY and CDR2 is SMNVEV (reference sequence). The V gene end was trimmed by 4 bases and the J gene end by 2 bases; junction bases not matched to a gene: 4. This CDR3 is 14 amino acids long. The data were obtained in a study of blood T cell repertoires in COVID-19. Original data processing: For nucleated cells, counts were estimated from reference gene primer amplification. Method: immunoSEQ multiplex PCR; TCRdb's copy keeps in-frame clones and lacks some. The D gene and trimming were derived from the DNA, and the V and J assignments and clone size from that table. This table has about 140,000 clones, 70% to 90% appearing once.

V is TRBV27 and J is TRBJ1-1; 7 positions agree with TRBD1. This TCR was sampled from a woman aged 50 to 65 with acute or convalescent COVID-19. Source material: peripheral blood. The CDR3: CASSSQGRNTEAFF. In nucleotides, the CDR3 is TGTGCCAGCAGTTCACAGGGGCGTAACACTGAAGCTTTCTTT.